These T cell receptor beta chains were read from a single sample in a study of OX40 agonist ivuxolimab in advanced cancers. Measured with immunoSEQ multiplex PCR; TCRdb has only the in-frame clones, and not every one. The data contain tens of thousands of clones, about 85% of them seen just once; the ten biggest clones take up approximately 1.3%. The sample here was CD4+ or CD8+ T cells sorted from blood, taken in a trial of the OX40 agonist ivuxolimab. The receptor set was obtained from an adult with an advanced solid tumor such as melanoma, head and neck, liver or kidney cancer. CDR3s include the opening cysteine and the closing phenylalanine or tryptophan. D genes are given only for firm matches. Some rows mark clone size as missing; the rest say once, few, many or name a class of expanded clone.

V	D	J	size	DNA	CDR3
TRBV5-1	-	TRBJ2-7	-	TGCGCCAGCAGCTTGTGGGGGAACCACGAGCAGTACTTC	CASSLWGNHEQYF
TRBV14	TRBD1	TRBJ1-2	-	TGTGCCAGCAGCCAACTGGGACAGGGGCATGAGGGCTACACCTTC	CASSQLGQGHEGYTF
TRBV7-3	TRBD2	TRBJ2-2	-	TGTGCCAGCAGCCCCAGCGGGGGCCACAACACCGGGGAGCTGTTTTTT	CASSPSGGHNTGELFF
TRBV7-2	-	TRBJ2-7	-	TGTGCCAGCAGCCCCGTACTGGGAGAAATCTCCTACGAGCAGTACTTC	CASSPVLGEISYEQYF
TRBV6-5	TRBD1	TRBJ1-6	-	TGTGCCAGCAGCCGGGAGGGGGCAAGGAATTCACCCCTCCACTTT	CASSREGARNSPLHF
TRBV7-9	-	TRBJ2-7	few	TGTGCCAGCAGCACGCCAGCGGCCGAGCAGTACTTC	CASSTPAAEQYF
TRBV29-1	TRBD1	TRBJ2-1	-	TGCAGCGTTGAACAGGGGGCTTACTACAATGAGCAGTTCTTC	CSVEQGAYYNEQFF
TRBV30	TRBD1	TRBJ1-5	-	TGTGCCTGGAGTGGTTCAGGGGGAAGACAGCCCCAGCATTTT	CAWSGSGGRQPQHF
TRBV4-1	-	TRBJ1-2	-	TGCGCCAGCAGCCAAGGTGCGGCAGGGTTAGCCTATGGCTACACCTTC	CASSQGAAGLAYGYTF
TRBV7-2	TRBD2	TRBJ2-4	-	TGTGCCAGCAGCTTAGTGAGCGCCAGCGGGGACATTCAGTACTTC	CASSLVSASGDIQYF
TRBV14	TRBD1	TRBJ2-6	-	TGTGCCAGCAGCCAAACCTCGTGGACAGGAGTGGCTCGTGGGGCCAACGTCCTGACTTTC	CASSQTSWTGVARGANVLTF
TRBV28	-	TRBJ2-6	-	TGTGCCAGCAGTTCCCCCAGCTCTGGGGCCAACGTCCTGACTTTC	CASSSPSSGANVLTF
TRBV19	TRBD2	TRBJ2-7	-	TGTGCCAGTAGTTCCGGGCGTCTCAGCGGGGGGACCTACGAGCAGTACTTC	CASSSGRLSGGTYEQYF
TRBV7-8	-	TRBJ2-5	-	TGTGCCAGCAGCTTAGATCAGGGGGGCGGAGAGACCCAGTACTTC	CASSLDQGGGETQYF
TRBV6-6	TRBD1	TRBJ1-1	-	TGTGCCAGCAGGGACAGGGGGAGAGCTTTCTTT	CASRDRGRAFF
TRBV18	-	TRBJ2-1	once	TGTGCCAGCTCACCACCGCAGCGAAAAAACTACAATGAGCAGTTCTTC	CASSPPQRKNYNEQFF